The entry below gives a single T cell receptor (beta chain) sequence along with its context. The sample comes from a study of blood T cell repertoires in COVID-19. Study as a whole: Samples of COVID-19 (acute and convalescent) were obtained from the United States, Italy and Spain. T cells, B-cell-depleted T cells, or PBMCs provided the cDNA or gDNA that served as material.

The germline V gene encodes CDR1 SGHTA and CDR2 FQGNSA. J lost 2 bases, V lost 1 base, and 14 bases had no gene match. The CDR3 runs 19 residues. Generated by immunoSEQ multiplex PCR, the TCRdb table keeps only in-frame clones and is missing some. The sample yields some 100,000 clones, more than 75% seen once. The V gene is TRBV7-2, the J gene TRBJ2-3; 8 bases match TRBD2. The sequencing sample was made of peripheral blood. The TCR comes from a woman aged 80 or over with active COVID-19. CDR3 in amino acids: CASSLEGLSGIGVTDTQYF. The CDR3 DNA sequence: TGTGCCAGCAGCTTAGAAGGCCTTAGCGGGATAGGAGTCACAGATACGCAGTATTTT.